This T cell receptor beta chain was sequenced during a study of blood T cells in healthy people across ages (dated by TCRdb to between 2015 and 2016). Background on the whole study: In model experiments, template switching captured roughly one uniquely barcoded TCR beta cDNA molecule for every two T cells. Age-related changes in TCR beta repertoire diversity were measured in the study by deep sequencing normalized with unique cDNA molecular identifiers. The donors were split into four age groups: young (average about 15 years), middle-aged (roughly 40), aged (about 56) and long-lived (over 80). Donors of different ages were randomly distributed across sequencing lanes to avoid experimental bias. Two additional independent replicas of 1 million unique cDNA reads from the same blood draw were analyzed for two donors (one aged 18 to 29 and one aged 80 or older). Broad study findings and their caveats: Total diversity estimates from one million sequenced T cells were considered lower bounds and underestimates. Because the CMV infection status of the donors was unknown, age-related changes in expanded clonotypes may potentially have been confounded. Observed TCR beta diversity per million T cells fell roughly linearly with age, and a significant reduction was already apparent by age roughly 40. Observed TCR beta diversity correlated strongly with the percentage of naive T cells measured by flow cytometry. Compared with the aged group, more naive CD4+ T cells, fewer expanded clones and increased TCR diversity were shown by the long-lived group, suggesting age selection. Because profiling used bulk unsorted PBMCs, naive and antigen-experienced compartments could not be compared conclusively.

The donors were roughly 39 Caucasian individuals from Russia, aged roughly 6 to 100 years, who were systemically healthy. Each donor gave about 11 milliliters of peripheral blood, drawn into EDTA-treated Vacutainer tubes. PBMCs were isolated by Ficoll-Paque density-gradient centrifugation, with at least 6.5 million obtained per sample. Trizol reagent was used to extract total RNA from the PBMCs, yielding at least 5 micrograms per sample. For every donor, flow cytometry on a PBMC aliquot measured the percentage of naive CD45RAhigh/CD27high T cells. This clonotype turned up a few times. Its specific antigen is unknown. No much larger clonotype is one base removed from it; base qualities were not supplied. The library relied on 5' RACE. The reads were generated on an Illumina HiSeq 2500. A second PCR of roughly 6 to 11 cycles was performed with a sample-barcoded 5' primer and a J-beta primer mix. Each TCR beta cDNA molecule received a unique molecular identifier from a template-switch 5' adaptor carrying 12 random nucleotides. Each sample yielded at least 2.5 million CDR3-containing paired-end reads. The Mint cDNA synthesis kit, primed by a TRBC-specific oligonucleotide, was used to synthesize first-strand cDNA from all RNA. After uracil-DNA glycosylase treatment, a first 18-cycle PCR used universal primers M1SS and BC2_uni_R on all cDNA. Turning to the authors' computational methods: Each sample was normalized by randomly selecting 1 million high-quality reads, each carrying a distinct molecular identifier. Reads with shared molecular identifiers were discarded instead of being binned into consensus sequences. MiTCR, with a Q25 quality threshold and the strictest error-elimination algorithm, was used for CDR3 identification, clonotype clustering and error correction. A nonparametric unseen species model using Euler transformation provided a lower-bound estimate of total TCR beta diversity. Using fastp at Q25 and MiXCR, TCRdb reprocessed the public reads and kept productive beta chains. For every CDR3 protein sequence, its rows merge into one entry that carries the most common genes and DNA. These V and J calls derive from TCRdb rather than the authors' analysis. This sample gives around 800,000 distinct CDR3 sequences in total; about 47% of them show up just once. The ten largest account for about a sixth of the sample.

Source material: blood. This TCR was recovered from an elderly man in good health.

The sequenced DNA is TGCGCCAGCAGCTGGGAGGCTAGCGGGCCTAGCACAGATACGCAGTATTTT. It codes for CASSWEASGPSTDTQYF. The chain uses TRBV5-1 and TRBJ2-3; TRBD2 fits 8 bases in the junction. The CDR3 numbers 17 residues from cysteine through phenylalanine. The sequence is cut down to CDR3 DNA, 51 bases in frame from base 1. Per the germline V gene, SGHRS is the CDR1 and YFSETQ is the CDR2. Trimming accounts for 3 bases at V and 0 bases at J, while the number of junction bases matched to no gene is 9. Here the CDR3 is joined to the reference TRBV5-1 and TRBJ2-3 genes, and the full variable domain is: KAGVTQTPRYLIKTRGQQVTLSCSPISGHRSVSWYQQTPGQGLQFLFEYFSETQRNKGNFPGRFSGRQFSNSRSEMNVSTLELGDSALYLCASSWEASGPSTDTQYFGPGTRLTVL.